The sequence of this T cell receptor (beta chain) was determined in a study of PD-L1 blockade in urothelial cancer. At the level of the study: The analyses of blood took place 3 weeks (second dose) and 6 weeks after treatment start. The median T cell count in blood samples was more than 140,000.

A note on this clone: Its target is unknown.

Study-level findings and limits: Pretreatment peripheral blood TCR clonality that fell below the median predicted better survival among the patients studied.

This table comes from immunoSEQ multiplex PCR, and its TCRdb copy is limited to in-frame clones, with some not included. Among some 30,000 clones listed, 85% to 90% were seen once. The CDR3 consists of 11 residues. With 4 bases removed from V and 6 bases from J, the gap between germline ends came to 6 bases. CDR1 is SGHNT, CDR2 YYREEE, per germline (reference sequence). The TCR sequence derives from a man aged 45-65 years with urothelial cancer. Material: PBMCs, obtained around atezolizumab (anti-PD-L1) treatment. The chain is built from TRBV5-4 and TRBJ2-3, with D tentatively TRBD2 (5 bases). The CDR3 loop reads CASSRTDTQYF. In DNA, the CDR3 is TGTGCCAGCAGCCGGACTGATACGCAGTATTTT.